This T cell receptor beta chain came from a study of Ad26.COV2.S vaccination and SARS-CoV-2 variants. Turning to this clone: Its antigen is not identified.

This CDR3 has 13 residues. Trimming left V 6 bases short and J 0 bases short, with 5 bases between. CDR1 MNHEY and CDR2 SVGAGI come from the germline V gene. Study results and limitations: The TCR breadth and depth analyses may have produced an underestimate of total T cell responses. Recipients of vaccine and of placebo showed similar breadth of their non-spike TCR repertoires.

As for treatment: roughly 20 received Ad26.COV2.S at low or high dose, single or two shots; roughly five received placebo; per-sample allocation not given. The investigators took samples on day 63 after the first vaccine or placebo injection. The table came from immunoSEQ multiplex PCR; TCRdb's copy has only in-frame clones and leaves some out. This sample has 380,000 or so clones, with 86% found just once. This chain joins TRBV6-5 and TRBJ2-2; D is unclear. The TCR originated in a person between 18 and 59 years old who received the Ad26.COV2.S COVID-19 vaccine or a placebo. Sample: peripheral blood, taken in a trial of Ad26.COV2.S vaccine versus placebo. CDR3 region: CASRHANTGELFF. CDR3 DNA sequence: TGTGCCAGCAGGCACGCGAACACCGGGGAGCTGTTTTTT.